This paragraph reports one TCR beta chain. This specimen belongs to a study of cytotoxic CD8 clonotypes in ibrutinib-treated CLL. Repertoires were generated with immunoSEQ multiplex PCR, while TCRdb's copy carries only in-frame clones and drops some. This sample has fewer than 300,000 clones, with less than 85% found just once. This CDR3 region has 14 residues. Per germline, CDR1 SGDLS and CDR2 YYNGEE. Deletions cut 2 bases from V and 6 bases from J, with 9 bases between. The sequence was obtained from a human donor with chronic lymphocytic leukemia. The chain carries TRBV9 and TRBJ1-6; D is possibly TRBD1 (5 bases). Sequenced material: PBMCs, taken at disease progression, from a patient treated with ibrutinib. The CDR3 here is CASSVVGANSPLHF. The CDR3 DNA follows: TGTGCCAGCAGCGTGGTCGGGGCTAATTCACCCCTCCACTTT.